Each of the 7 T cell receptor beta chains below was sequenced from the same sample in a study of blood T cell repertoires in COVID-19. The table came from immunoSEQ multiplex PCR; TCRdb's copy has only in-frame clones and leaves some out. The data contain around 270,000 clones, 91% of them singletons. The sample was peripheral blood. The receptors stem from a person aged 18-29 years with COVID-19, enrolled during active disease.

The rearrangement joins TRBV29-1 to TRBJ2-1; 10 nucleotides align to TRBD2. The V and J ends lost 7 bases and 0 bases, in that order; junction bases with no gene match: 9. In germline, CDR1 is SQVTM, CDR2 ANQGSEA. The CDR3 consists of 16 residues. This chain's CDR3 is CSAGLAALSSYNEQFF. CDR3 nucleotides: TGCAGCGCCGGACTAGCGGCCCTGAGCTCCTACAATGAGCAGTTCTTC.

V gene TRBV6-4 combines with J gene TRBJ2-1, with 7 bases fitting TRBD2. Germline CDR1 MRHNA, CDR2 SNTAGT. This CDR3 contains 15 residues. With V trimmed by 0 bases and J by 4 bases, 3 bases remained unmatched. CDR3 DNA sequence: TGTGCCAGCAGTGACTCGAGGGGAGGGTACAATGAGCAGTTCTTC. Protein sequence: CASSDSRGGYNEQFF.

This sequence joins TRBV19 and TRBJ2-7; 8 bases align to TRBD1. After removal of 7 bases from V and 4 bases from J, the junction contained 12 bases not matched to a gene. In germline, CDR1 is LNHDA, CDR2 SQIVND (reference sequence). CDR3 length: 15 amino acids. The CDR3 region is CASTPSTGDNYEQYF. CDR3 bases: TGTGCCAGTACCCCCTCGACAGGGGACAATTACGAGCAGTACTTC.

The V call is TRBV7-2, the J call TRBJ2-7; no definite D call. The germline gives CDR1 SGHTA, CDR2 FQGNSA. Trimming removed 1 base at V and 4 bases at J, with 8 bases between. The length of the CDR3 is 13 residues. CDR3 DNA sequence: TGTGCCAGCAGCTTAGGGGCTGGATACGAGCAGTACTTC. Translation gives CASSLGAGYEQYF.

This chain joins TRBV15 and TRBJ2-4; tentatively, D is TRBD2 (6 bases). CDR1 and CDR2 (germline): LNHNV, YYDKDF (reference sequence). The CDR3 contains 16 residues. Between the trimmed V and J ends, which lost 3 bases and 1 base, there was a span of 13 bases. The CDR3 DNA sequence: TGTGCCACCAGCAGGGGCGGGATCGTTGCCAAAAACATTCAGTACTTC. Its translation is CATSRGGIVAKNIQYF.

This clone occurred once. The chain joins TRBV3-1 (or the pseudogene TRBV3-2) to TRBJ1-2; the D gene is possibly TRBD1 (5 bases). V lost 2 bases and J lost 6, with 13 bases in between. Germline-derived CDR1 and CDR2 are LGHDT and YNNKEL (reference sequence). The CDR3 covers 14 residues. The CDR3 DNA reads TGTGCCAGCAGCCAACAGGGCTCGGGTAATGGCTACACCTTC. Residues: CASSQQGSGNGYTF.

The rearrangement uses TRBV7-9 and TRBJ1-6; 7 nucleotides agree with TRBD1. CDR1 and CDR2 (germline): SEHNR, FQNEAQ (reference sequence). V lost 5 bases, J lost 12 bases, and 7 bases stayed unmatched. CDR3 length: 13 residues. The CDR3 region is CASSPEDRRPLHF. The CDR3 nucleotides are TGTGCCAGCAGCCCCGAGGACAGGAGACCCCTCCACTTT.